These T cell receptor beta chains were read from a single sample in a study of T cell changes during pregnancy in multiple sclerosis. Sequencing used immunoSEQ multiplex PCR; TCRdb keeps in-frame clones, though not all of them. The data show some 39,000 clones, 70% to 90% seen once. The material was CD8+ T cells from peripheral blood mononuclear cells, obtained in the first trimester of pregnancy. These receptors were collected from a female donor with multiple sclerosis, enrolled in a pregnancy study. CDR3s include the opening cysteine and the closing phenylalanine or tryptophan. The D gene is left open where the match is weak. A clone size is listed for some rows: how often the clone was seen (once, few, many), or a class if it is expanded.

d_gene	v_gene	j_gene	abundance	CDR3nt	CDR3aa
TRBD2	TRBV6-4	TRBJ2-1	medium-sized	TGTGCCAGCAGTGACTCAGCGGGGGGGTTCAATGAGCAGTTCTTC	CASSDSAGGFNEQFF
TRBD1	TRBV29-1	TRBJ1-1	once	TGCAGCGTTGCCGACAGGGGTGGGACTGAAGCTTTCTTT	CSVADRGGTEAFF
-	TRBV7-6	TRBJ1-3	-	TGTGCCAGCAGCTTAGCGGAGGGAGTTGGAAACACCATATATTTT	CASSLAEGVGNTIYF
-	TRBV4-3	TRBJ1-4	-	TGCGCCAGCAGCCAAGATTCCCCCACAGCAACTAATGAAAAACTGTTTTTT	CASSQDSPTATNEKLFF
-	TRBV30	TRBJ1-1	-	TGTGCCTGGAGAGATCGGGGGGGCACTGAAGCTTTCTTT	CAWRDRGGTEAFF
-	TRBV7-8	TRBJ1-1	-	TGTGCCAGCAGCTTAGGACCGGGACAAGGTTCCTACGCTTTCTTT	CASSLGPGQGSYAFF
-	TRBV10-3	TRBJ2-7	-	TGTGCCATCAGTGAGGGGGCAGCCGGCGAGCAGTACTTC	CAISEGAAGEQYF
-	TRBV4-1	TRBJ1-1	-	TGCGCCAGCAGCCAATTGGGGGCGAGCCCTGAAGCTTTCTTT	CASSQLGASPEAFF
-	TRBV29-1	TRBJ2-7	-	TGCAGCGTTGAAGAGGCGGCAGGGGCCTCCTACGAGCAGTACTTC	CSVEEAAGASYEQYF
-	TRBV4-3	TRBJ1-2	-	TGCGCCAGCAGCCAAGAACGGGCAGGGAACTATGGCTACACCTTC	CASSQERAGNYGYTF
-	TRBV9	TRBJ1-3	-	TGTGCCAGCAGCGTAGGACAGACACAGGGTATCTCTGGAAACACCATATATTTT	CASSVGQTQGISGNTIYF
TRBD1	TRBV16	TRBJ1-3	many	TGTGCCAGCAGCCATTTTGGGACAGGGTCTGGAAACACCATATATTTT	CASSHFGTGSGNTIYF
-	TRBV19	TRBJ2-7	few	TGTGCCAGTAGCGTCCGACAGGAAGCCCCCTCCTTCTCCTACGAGCAGTACTTC	CASSVRQEAPSFSYEQYF
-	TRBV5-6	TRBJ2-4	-	TGTGCCAGCAGCTTGGCTACAGGGATTGCCAAAAACATTCAGTACTTC	CASSLATGIAKNIQYF
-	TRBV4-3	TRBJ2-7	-	TGCGCCAGCAGCCAAGAGCCCGGGTCCACCTACGAGCAGTACTTC	CASSQEPGSTYEQYF
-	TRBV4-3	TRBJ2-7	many	TGCGCCAGCAGCCAAGGGAGTAGCGAGGTTGACGAGCAGTACTTC	CASSQGSSEVDEQYF
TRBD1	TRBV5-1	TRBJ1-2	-	TGCGCCAGCAGCTTGTTCGGACAGGATACTAGTTATGGCTACACCTTC	CASSLFGQDTSYGYTF
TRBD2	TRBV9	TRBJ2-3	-	TGTGCCAGCAGCGTAGAAGATAGCGGGGAGGATACGCAGTATTTT	CASSVEDSGEDTQYF
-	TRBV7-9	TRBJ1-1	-	TGTGCCAGCAGCCCGAGCGCCGACACTGAAGCTTTCTTT	CASSPSADTEAFF
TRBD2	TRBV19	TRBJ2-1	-	TGTGCCAGTAATGCCGGCGGGGGGCCCTTTGGTGAGCAGTTCTTC	CASNAGGGPFGEQFF
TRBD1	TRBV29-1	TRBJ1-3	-	TGCAGCGTTGAAGGGACAGGGAATGCTGGAAACACCATATATTTT	CSVEGTGNAGNTIYF
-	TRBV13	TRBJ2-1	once	TGTGCCAGCAGCTCACAGGGAGTGGGCAATGAGCAGTTCTTC	CASSSQGVGNEQFF
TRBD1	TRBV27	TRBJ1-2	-	TGTGCCAGCAGTTTATCAGGGACAGATTCCTATGGCTACACCTTC	CASSLSGTDSYGYTF
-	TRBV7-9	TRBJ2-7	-	TGTGCCAGCAGCTTATCCGGCGAGCAGTACTTC	CASSLSGEQYF
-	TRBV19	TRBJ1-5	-	TGTGCCAGTAGTATTTTCTCAGATCAGCCCCAGCATTTT	CASSIFSDQPQHF
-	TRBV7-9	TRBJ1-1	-	TGTGCCAGCAGCCCCTGGATCCCTTGGACCGCCCGGGGAAACACTGAAGCTTTCTTT	CASSPWIPWTARGNTEAFF
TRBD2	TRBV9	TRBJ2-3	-	TGTGCCAGCACGGTAGCGGGGGCCCGCACAGATACGCAGTATTTT	CASTVAGARTDTQYF
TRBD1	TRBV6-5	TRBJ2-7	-	TGTGCCAGCAGATCCGGACAGGACTACTTC	CASRSGQDYF
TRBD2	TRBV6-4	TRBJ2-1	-	TGTGCCAGCAGTGACCAAAGCGGGGCGGGGAATGAGCAGTTCTTC	CASSDQSGAGNEQFF
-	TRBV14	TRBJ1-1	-	TGTGCCAGCAGCCAAGATCTTTTTTGGGGCATGAACACTGAAGCTTTCTTT	CASSQDLFWGMNTEAFF
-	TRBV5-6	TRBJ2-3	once	TGTGCCAGCAGCTATTGGAATCAGGGGTTGGCAGATACGCAGTATTTT	CASSYWNQGLADTQYF
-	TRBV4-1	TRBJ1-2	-	TGCGCCAGCAGCCAAGATGGAGGGTATGGCTACACCTTC	CASSQDGGYGYTF
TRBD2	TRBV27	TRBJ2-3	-	TGTGCCAGCAGTTTCATGGCGAGTAGCGGGATAACAGATACGCAGTATTTT	CASSFMASSGITDTQYF
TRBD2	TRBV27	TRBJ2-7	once	TGTGCCAGCAGTTTCGGGACTAGCGGCTACGAGCAGTACTTC	CASSFGTSGYEQYF
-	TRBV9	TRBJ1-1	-	TGTGCCAGCAGGACCGGGACTGATGAAGCTTTCTTT	CASRTGTDEAFF
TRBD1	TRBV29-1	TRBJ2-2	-	TGCAGCGTTGATCGGGACAGGGCCAACACCGGGGAGCTGTTTTTT	CSVDRDRANTGELFF
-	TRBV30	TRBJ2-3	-	TGTGCCTGGAGTAACATTCCCACAGATACGCAGTATTTT	CAWSNIPTDTQYF
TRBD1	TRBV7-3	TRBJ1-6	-	TGTGCCAGCAGTGAAAGACAGGGTTATTCACCCCTCCACTTT	CASSERQGYSPLHF
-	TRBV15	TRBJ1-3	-	TGTGCCACCAGCAGAGAGGCAGGGTTCATATCTGGAAACACCATATATTTT	CATSREAGFISGNTIYF
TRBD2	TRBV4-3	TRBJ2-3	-	TGCGCCAGCAGCCAAACAGGGACTAGGCTTATGGATACGCAGTATTTT	CASSQTGTRLMDTQYF
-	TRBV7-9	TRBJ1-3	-	TGTGCCAGCAGCTTGCTAGGCTCTGGAAACACCATATATTTT	CASSLLGSGNTIYF
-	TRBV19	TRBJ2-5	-	TGTGCCAGTAGCCCCATAGTGGGGCCTGGGGCCCAAGAGACCCAGTACTTC	CASSPIVGPGAQETQYF
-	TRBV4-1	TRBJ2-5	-	TGCGCCAGCAGCCAGACCGGGGTCACACAAGAGACCCAGTACTTC	CASSQTGVTQETQYF
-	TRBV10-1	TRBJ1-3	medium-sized	TGCGCCAGCAGACAGGGTGGAAACACCATATATTTT	CASRQGGNTIYF
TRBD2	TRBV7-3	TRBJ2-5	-	TGTGCCAGCAGCTCGGGGGGGGCCCCCAGGAACTTC	CASSSGGAPRNF
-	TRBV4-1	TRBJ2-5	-	TGCGCCAGCAGCCAAGGGGTAGGCGGAGGCTTTGGGGAGACCCAGTACTTC	CASSQGVGGGFGETQYF
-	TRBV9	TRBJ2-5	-	TGTGCCAGCAGCTCCCCGCAACTCGGCCAAGAGACCCAGTACTTC	CASSSPQLGQETQYF
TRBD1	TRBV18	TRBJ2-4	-	TGTGCCAGCTCACCAAAAGACAGGGTTAAAAACATTCAGTACTTC	CASSPKDRVKNIQYF
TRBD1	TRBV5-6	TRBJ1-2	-	TGTGCCAGCAGCGGGGACAGCAACTATGGCTACACCTTC	CASSGDSNYGYTF
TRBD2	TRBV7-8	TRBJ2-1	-	TGTGCCAGCAGCCCTAGCGGGGGGGTTTACAATGAGCAGTTCTTC	CASSPSGGVYNEQFF
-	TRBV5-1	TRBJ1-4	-	TGCGCCAGCAGCTGGAGGAGGGCTAATGAAAAACTGTTTTTT	CASSWRRANEKLFF